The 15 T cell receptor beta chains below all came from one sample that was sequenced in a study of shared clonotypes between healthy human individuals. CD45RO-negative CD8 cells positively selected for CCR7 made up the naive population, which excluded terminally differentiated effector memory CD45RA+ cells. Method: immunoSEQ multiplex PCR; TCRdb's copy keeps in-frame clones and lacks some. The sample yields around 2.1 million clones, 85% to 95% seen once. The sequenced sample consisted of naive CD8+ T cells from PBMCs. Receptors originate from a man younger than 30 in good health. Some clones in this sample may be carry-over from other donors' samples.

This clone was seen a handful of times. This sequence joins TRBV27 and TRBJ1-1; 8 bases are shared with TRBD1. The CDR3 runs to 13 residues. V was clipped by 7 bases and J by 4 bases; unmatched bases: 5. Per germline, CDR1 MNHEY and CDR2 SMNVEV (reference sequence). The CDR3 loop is CASTLTGGTEAFF. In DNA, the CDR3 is TGTGCCAGCACCTTAACAGGGGGCACTGAAGCTTTCTTT.

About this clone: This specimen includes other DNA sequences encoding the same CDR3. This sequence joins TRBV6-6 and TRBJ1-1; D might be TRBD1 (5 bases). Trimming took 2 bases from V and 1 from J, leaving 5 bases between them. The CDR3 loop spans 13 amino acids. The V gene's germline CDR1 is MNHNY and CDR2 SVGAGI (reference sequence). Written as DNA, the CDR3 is TGTGCCAGCAGTTACACAGGGAACACTGAAGCTTTCTTT. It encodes CASSYTGNTEAFF.

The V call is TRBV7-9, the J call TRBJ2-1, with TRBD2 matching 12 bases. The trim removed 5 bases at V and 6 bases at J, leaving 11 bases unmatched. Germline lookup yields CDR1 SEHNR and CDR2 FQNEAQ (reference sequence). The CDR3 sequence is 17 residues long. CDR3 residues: CASSPGTSGPLGNEQFF. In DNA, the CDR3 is TGTGCCAGCAGCCCCGGGACTAGCGGGCCTTTGGGCAATGAGCAGTTCTTC.

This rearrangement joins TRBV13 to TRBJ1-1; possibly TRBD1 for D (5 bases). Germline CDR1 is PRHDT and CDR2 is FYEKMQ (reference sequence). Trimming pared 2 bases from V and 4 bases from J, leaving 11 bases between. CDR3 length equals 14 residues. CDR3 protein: CASSLPGGGTEAFF. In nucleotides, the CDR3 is TGTGCCAGCAGCTTACCTGGGGGTGGCACTGAAGCTTTCTTT.

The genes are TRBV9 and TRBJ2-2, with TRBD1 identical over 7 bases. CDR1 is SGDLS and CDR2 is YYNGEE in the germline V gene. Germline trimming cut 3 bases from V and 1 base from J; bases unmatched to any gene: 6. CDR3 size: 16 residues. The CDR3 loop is CASSERGPGNTGELFF. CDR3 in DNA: TGTGCCAGCAGCGAAAGGGGGCCGGGGAACACCGGGGAGCTGTTTTTT.

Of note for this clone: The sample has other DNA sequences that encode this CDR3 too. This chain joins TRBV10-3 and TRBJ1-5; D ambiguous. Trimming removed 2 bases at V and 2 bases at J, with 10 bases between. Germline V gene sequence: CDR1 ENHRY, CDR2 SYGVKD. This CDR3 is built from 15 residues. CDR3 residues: CAISEAGFGNQPQHF. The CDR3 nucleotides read TGTGCCATCAGTGAGGCCGGGTTTGGCAATCAGCCCCAGCATTTT.

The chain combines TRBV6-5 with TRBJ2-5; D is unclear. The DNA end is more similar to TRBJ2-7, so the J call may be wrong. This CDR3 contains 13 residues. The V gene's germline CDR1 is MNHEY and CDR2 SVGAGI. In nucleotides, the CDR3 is TGTGCCAGCAGTTTAGTACAGTCCTACGAGCAGTACTTC. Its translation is CASSLVQSYEQYF.

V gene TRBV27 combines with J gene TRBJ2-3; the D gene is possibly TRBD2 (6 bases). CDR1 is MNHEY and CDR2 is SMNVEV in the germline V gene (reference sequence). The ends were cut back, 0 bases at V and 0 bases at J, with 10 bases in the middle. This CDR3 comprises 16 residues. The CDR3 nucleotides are TGTGCCAGCAGTTTATCACTAGCTAGGAGCACAGATACGCAGTATTTT. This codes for CASSLSLARSTDTQYF.

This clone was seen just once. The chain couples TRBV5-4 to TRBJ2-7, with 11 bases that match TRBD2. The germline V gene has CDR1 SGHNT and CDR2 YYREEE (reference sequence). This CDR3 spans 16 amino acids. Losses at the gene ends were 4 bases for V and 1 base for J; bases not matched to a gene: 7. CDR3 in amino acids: CASSTSGLAGSYEQYF. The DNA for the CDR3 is TGTGCCAGCAGCACCTCAGGACTAGCGGGTTCCTACGAGCAGTACTTC.

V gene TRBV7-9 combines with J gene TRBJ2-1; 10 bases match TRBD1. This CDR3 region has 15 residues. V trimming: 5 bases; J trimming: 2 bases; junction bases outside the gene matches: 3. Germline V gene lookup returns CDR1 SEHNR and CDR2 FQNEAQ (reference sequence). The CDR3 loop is CASSRQGAAYNEQFF. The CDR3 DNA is TGTGCCAGCAGCCGACAGGGGGCGGCCTACAATGAGCAGTTCTTC. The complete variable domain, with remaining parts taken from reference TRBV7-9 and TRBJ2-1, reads DTGVSQNPRHKITKRGQNVTFRCDPISEHNRLYWYRQTLGQGPEFLTYFQNEAQLEKSRLLSDRFSAERPKGSFSTLEIQRTEQGDSAMYLCASSRQGAAYNEQFFGPGTRLTVL.

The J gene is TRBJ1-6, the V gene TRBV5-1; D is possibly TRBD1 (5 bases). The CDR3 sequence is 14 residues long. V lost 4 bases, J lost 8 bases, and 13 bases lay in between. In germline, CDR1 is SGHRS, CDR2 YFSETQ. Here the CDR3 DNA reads TGCGCCAGCAGCCTGGGGAGGGGTCATTCACCCCTCCACTTT. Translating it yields CASSLGRGHSPLHF.

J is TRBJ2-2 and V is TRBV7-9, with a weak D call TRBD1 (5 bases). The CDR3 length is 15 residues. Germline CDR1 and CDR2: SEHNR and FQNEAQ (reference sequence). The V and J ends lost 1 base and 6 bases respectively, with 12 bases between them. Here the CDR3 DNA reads TGTGCCAGCAGCTTAGGGGCAGGGTCGGCCGGGGAGCTGTTTTTT. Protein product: CASSLGAGSAGELFF.

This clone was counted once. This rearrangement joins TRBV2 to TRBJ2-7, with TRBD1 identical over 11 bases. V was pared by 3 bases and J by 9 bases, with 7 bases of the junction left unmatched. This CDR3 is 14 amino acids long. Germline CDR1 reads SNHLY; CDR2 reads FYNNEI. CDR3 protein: CASSEGDRGSPQYF. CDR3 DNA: TGTGCCAGCAGTGAGGGGGACAGGGGGAGTCCGCAGTACTTC.

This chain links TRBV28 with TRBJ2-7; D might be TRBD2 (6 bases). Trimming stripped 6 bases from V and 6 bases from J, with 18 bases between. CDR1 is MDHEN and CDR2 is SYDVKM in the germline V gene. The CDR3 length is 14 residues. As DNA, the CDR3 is TGTGCCAGCAGCTCCCGGGACTCCCCGGCCGAGCAGTACTTC. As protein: CASSSRDSPAEQYF.

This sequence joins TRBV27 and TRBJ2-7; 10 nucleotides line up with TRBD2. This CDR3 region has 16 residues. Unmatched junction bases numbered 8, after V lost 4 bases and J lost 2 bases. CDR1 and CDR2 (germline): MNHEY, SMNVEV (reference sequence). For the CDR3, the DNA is TGTGCCAGCAGTTACCTCACTAGCGGGATACCCTACGAGCAGTACTTC. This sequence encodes CASSYLTSGIPYEQYF.